This paragraph reports one T cell receptor beta chain. The antigen remains undetermined. This record comes from a study of monozygotic twins with inflammatory bowel disease. One entry per CDR3 protein, without DNA, is what TCRdb gives after re-calling the 5' RACE reads. This sample carries about 210,000 distinct CDR3 sequences, with around 1.5% going to the ten biggest clones. The length of the CDR3 is 12 residues. In germline, CDR1 is SQVTM, CDR2 ANQGSEA. Study-wide points: Perhaps reflecting limited power, concordant and discordant twins did not differ in repertoire similarity. Healthy twins showed more clonotype sharing with others than IBD patients, especially patients with disease activity.

This clonotype was sampled from a human donor with ulcerative colitis or Crohn's disease, or a healthy co-twin of an affected twin (not recorded which). The rearrangement links TRBV29-1 to TRBJ1-1; TCRdb outputs TRBD1, but without DNA this stays unchecked. The specimen sequenced was blood. This CDR3 is CSVVTGSTEAFF.